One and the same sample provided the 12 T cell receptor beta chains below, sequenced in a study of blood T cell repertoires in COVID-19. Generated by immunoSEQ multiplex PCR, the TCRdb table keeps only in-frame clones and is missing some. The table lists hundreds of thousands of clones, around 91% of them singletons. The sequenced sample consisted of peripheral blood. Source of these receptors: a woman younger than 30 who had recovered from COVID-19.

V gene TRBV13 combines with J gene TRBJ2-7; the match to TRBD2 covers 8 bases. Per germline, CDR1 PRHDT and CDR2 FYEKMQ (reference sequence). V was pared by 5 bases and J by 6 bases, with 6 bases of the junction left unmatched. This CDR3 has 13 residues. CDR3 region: CASSLTGTSEQYV. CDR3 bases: TGTGCCAGCAGCCTTACCGGGACTAGCGAGCAGTACGTC.

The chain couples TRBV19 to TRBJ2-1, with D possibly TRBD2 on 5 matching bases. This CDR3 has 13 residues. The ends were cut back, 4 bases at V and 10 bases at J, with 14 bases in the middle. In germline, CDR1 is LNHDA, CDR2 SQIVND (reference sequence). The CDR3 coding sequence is TGTGCCAGTAGTAACAGCGAACGAGGGGAGCAGTTCTTC. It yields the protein CASSNSERGEQFF.

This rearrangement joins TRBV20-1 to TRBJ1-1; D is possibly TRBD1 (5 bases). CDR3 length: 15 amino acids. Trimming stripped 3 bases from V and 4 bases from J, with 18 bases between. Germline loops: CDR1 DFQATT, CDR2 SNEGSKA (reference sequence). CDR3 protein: CSASLAGGSVTEAFF. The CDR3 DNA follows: TGCAGTGCTAGTTTAGCGGGGGGTTCGGTCACTGAAGCTTTCTTT.

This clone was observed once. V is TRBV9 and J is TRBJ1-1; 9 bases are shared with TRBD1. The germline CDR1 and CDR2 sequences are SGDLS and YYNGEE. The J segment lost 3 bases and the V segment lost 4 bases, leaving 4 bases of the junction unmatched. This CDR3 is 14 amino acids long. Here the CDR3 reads CASSNRGRDTEAFF. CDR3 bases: TGTGCCAGCAGCAACAGGGGGCGTGACACTGAAGCTTTCTTT.

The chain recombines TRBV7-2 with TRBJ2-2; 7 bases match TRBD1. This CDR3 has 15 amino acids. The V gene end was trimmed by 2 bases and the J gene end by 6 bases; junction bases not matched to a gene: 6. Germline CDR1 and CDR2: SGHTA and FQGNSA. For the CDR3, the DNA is TGTGCCAGCAGCTTAACCCAGGGGGTCCCCGGGGAGCTGTTTTTT. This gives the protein CASSLTQGVPGELFF.

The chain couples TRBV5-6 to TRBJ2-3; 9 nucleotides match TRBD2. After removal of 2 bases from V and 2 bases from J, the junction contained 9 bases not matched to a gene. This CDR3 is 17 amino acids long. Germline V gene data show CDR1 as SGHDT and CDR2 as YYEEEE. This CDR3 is CASSLASGTIFTDTQYF. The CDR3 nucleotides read TGTGCCAGCAGCTTAGCTAGCGGGACGATTTTCACAGATACGCAGTATTTT.

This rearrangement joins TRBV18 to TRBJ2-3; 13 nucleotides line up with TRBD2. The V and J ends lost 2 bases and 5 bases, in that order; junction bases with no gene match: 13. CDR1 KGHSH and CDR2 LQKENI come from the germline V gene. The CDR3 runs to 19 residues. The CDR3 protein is CASSPRRTSGSYVGDTQYF. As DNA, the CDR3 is TGTGCCAGCTCACCAAGGAGGACTAGCGGGAGTTACGTGGGAGATACGCAGTATTTT. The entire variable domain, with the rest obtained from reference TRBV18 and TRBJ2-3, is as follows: NAGVMQNPRHLVRRRGQEARLRCSPMKGHSHVYWYRQLPEEGLKFMVYLQKENIIDESGMPKERFSAEFPKEGPSILRIQQVVRGDSAAYFCASSPRRTSGSYVGDTQYFGPGTRLTVL.

In DNA form, the CDR3 reads TGTGCCAGCAGTCCCGGGACAGGGGAGGTCAATGAAGCTTTCTTT. Translation gives CASSPGTGEVNEAFF. This chain uses TRBV6-5 with TRBJ1-1, with 10 positions matching TRBD1. The V gene's germline CDR1 is MNHEY and CDR2 SVGAGI. V dropped 5 bases and J dropped 7; count of bases not matched to a gene: 10. This CDR3 spans 15 amino acids.

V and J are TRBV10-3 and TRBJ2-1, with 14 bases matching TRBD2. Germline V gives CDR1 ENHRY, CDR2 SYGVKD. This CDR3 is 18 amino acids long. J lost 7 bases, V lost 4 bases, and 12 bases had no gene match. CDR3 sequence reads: CAISGFDGLAGGVNEQFF. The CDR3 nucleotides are TGTGCCATCAGTGGGTTCGACGGACTAGCGGGAGGTGTGAATGAGCAGTTCTTC.

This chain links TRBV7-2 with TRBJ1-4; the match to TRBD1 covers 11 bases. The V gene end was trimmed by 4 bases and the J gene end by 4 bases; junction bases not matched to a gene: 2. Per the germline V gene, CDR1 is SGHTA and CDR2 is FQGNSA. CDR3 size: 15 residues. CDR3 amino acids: CASSSDRGRNEKLFF. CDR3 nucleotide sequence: TGTGCCAGCAGCTCGGACAGGGGGCGTAATGAAAAACTGTTTTTT.

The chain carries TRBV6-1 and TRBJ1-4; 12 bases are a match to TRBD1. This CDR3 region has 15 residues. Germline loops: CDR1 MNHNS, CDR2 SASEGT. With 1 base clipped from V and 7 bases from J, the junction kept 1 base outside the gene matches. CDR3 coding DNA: TGTGCCAGCAGTGAAGGGGGACAGGGGGCTGAAAAACTGTTTTTT. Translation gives CASSEGGQGAEKLFF.

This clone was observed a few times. Here the CDR3 DNA reads TGTGCCAGCACCCCCCGCTTGGGACAGGTTAATTCACCCCTCCACTTT. As protein: CASTPRLGQVNSPLHF. The chain is built from TRBV11-2 and TRBJ1-6; 8 bases align to TRBD1. The CDR3 runs to 16 residues. Germline V lookup: CDR1 SGHAT, CDR2 FQNNGV. V gave up 7 bases and J gave up 6 bases; unmatched junction bases: 11.